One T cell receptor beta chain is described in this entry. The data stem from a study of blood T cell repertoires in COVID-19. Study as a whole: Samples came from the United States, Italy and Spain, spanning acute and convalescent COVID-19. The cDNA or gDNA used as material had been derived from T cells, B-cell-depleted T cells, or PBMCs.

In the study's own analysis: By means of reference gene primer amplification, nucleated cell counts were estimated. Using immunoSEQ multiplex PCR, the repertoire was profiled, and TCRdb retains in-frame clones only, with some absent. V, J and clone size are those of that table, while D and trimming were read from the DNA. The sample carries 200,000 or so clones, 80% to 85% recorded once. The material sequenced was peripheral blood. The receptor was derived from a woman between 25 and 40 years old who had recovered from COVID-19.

CDR3 nucleotides: TGTGCCAGCAGCAAAGGACTAGCGGGAGAAGTCTACAATGAGCAGTTCTTC. It is translated as CASSKGLAGEVYNEQFF. The rearrangement links TRBV5-4 to TRBJ2-1, with TRBD2 matching over 13 bases. The ends lost 4 bases at V and 3 bases at J; junction bases unmatched: 7. Germline lookup yields CDR1 SGHNT and CDR2 YYREEE (reference sequence). The CDR3 sequence is 17 residues long.